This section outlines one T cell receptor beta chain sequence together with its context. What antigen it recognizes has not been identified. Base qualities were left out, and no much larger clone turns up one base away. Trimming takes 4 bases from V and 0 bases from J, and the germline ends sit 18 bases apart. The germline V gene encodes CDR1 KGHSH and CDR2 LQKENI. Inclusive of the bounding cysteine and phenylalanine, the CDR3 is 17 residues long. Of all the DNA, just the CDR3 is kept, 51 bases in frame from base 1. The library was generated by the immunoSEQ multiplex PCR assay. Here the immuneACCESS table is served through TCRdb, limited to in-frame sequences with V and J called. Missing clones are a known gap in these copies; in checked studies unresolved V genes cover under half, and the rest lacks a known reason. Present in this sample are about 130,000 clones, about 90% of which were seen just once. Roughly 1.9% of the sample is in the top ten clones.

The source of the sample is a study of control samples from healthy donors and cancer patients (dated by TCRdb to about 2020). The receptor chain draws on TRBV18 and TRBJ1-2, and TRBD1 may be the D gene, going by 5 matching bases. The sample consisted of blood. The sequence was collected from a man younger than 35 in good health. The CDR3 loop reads CASSRGTAQPSNYGYTF. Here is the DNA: TGTGCCAGCTCACGGGGGACGGCCCAACCGTCTAACTATGGCTACACCTTC.